The text below deals with one T cell receptor (beta chain). Its antigen is as yet unknown. This could be a read error, since a much larger clone is one nucleotide away. Germline CDR1 is SGHAT and CDR2 is FQNNGV. The V segment lost 5 bases and the J segment 9 bases; nucleotides outside the gene matches: 1. This CDR3 contains 13 residues. This entry is derived from a study of T cells in Graves' hyperthyroidism and ophthalmopathy. Study details: Sampling of peripheral blood happened at initial diagnosis, prior to any treatment. Study conclusions and caveats: Most clonotypes that expanded in the thyroid above 0.001 also showed up in blood.

RNA transcripts provided the source from which TCR beta CDR3 regions were amplified. The TCR CDR3 was amplified in a first-round RT-PCR using the HTBI primer set. MiXCR was run by TCRdb on the multiplex PCR reads, yielding one entry per CDR3 protein. The top ten clones hold 7.5% to 9.5% of a sample with hundreds of thousands of distinct CDR3 sequences, over 35% of them seen once. The study defined stable Graves' hyperthyroidism as no ophthalmopathy progression within 18 months. Patients between 18 and 65 years old had hyperthyroidism, newly diagnosed and lasting under 2 months. The sequence was obtained from a young man with Graves' hyperthyroidism. Sequences were obtained from blood. The rearrangement links TRBV11-2 to TRBJ1-6; 10 positions agree with TRBD1. The CDR3 nucleotides are TGTGCCAGCAGCCGGGACAGGGGTTCACCCCTCCACTTT. Its translation: CASSRDRGSPLHF. The variable domain in full, completed from reference TRBV11-2 and TRBJ1-6, reads EAGVAQSPRYKIIEKRQSVAFWCNPISGHATLYWYQQILGQGPKLLIQFQNNGVVDDSQLPKDRFSAERLKGVDSTLKIQPAKLEDSAVYLCASSRDRGSPLHFGNGTRLTVT.